Listed below are T cell receptor beta chains from one sample, sequenced in a study of cytomegalovirus exposure and HLA in healthy donors. The repertoire was sequenced with immunoSEQ multiplex PCR; TCRdb's copy has only in-frame clones and lacks some. This repertoire shows about 67,000 clones, roughly nine tenths found once; its top ten account for about 12%. Sequenced material: PBMCs. Receptors originate from a woman in her twenties or thirties in good health and CMV-seropositive. Each CDR3 is given with its conserved first and last residue. D genes are given only for firm matches. Size is stated for part of the rows, as once, few or many counts, or as a class when the clone is expanded.

>-|TRBJ1-1|TRBD1|TRBV11-2
CASSLGQTLNTEAFF
TGTGCCAGCAGCTTGGGACAGACTTTGAACACTGAAGCTTTCTTT
>-|TRBJ2-7|TRBD2|TRBV5-8
CASSGGGRASIVNEQYF
TGTGCCAGCAGCGGCGGCGGGAGGGCCTCAATCGTCAACGAGCAGTACTTC
>-|TRBJ2-1|-|TRBV11-3
CASSFTSSSEQFF
TGTGCCAGCAGCTTTACTAGCTCGAGTGAGCAGTTCTTC
>-|TRBJ2-1|TRBD2|TRBV18
CASSPPAGGALNEQFF
TGTGCCAGCTCACCACCGGCGGGAGGGGCCTTAAATGAGCAGTTCTTC
>-|TRBJ2-1|-|TRBV5-1
CASSPEGSRGNEQFF
TGCGCCAGCAGCCCGGAAGGGAGTAGAGGCAATGAGCAGTTCTTC
>-|TRBJ1-5|TRBD1|TRBV7-2
CASSLEWGTGDQPQHF
TGTGCCAGCAGCTTAGAGTGGGGGACAGGGGATCAGCCCCAGCATTTT
>once|TRBJ2-4|-|TRBV2
CASSEFIREWAKNIQYF
TGTGCCAGCAGTGAATTTATTCGGGAGTGGGCCAAAAACATTCAGTACTTC
>-|TRBJ1-3|-|TRBV9
CASSPDSSGNTIYF
TGTGCCAGCAGCCCGGACAGCTCTGGAAACACCATATATTTT
>-|TRBJ2-2|TRBD2|TRBV7-3
CASSLIASGRSTGELFF
TGTGCCAGCAGCTTAATTGCTAGCGGGAGAAGTACCGGGGAGCTGTTTTTT
>once|TRBJ2-7|TRBD2|TRBV11-2
CASSLAGRASLIYEQYF
TGTGCCAGCAGCTTAGCCGGGAGGGCCTCCCTAATCTACGAGCAGTACTTC
>-|TRBJ1-6|TRBD1|TRBV28
CASRGQENSPLHF
TGTGCCAGCAGGGGACAGGAGAATTCACCCCTCCACTTT
>-|TRBJ2-2|TRBD2|TRBV9
CASSDGGSGSRNGELFF
TGTGCCAGCAGCGACGGGGGCAGCGGGAGTCGAAACGGGGAGCTGTTTTTT
>-|TRBJ1-2|-|TRBV27
CASSLRGVNYGYTF
TGTGCCAGCAGTTTACGGGGGGTTAACTATGGCTACACCTTC
>-|TRBJ1-1|-|TRBV19
CASSPTGTPEAFF
TGTGCCAGTAGTCCGACCGGGACACCGGAAGCTTTCTTT
>once|TRBJ1-5|-|TRBV28
CASSSTGNANQPQHF
TGTGCCAGCAGTTCCACCGGGAACGCGAATCAGCCCCAGCATTTT
>-|TRBJ1-1|TRBD1|TRBV5-4
CASSLPGQTLEAFF
TGTGCCAGCAGCTTACCGGGACAGACCCTTGAAGCTTTCTTT
>-|TRBJ1-5|-|TRBV19
CASTLARGSGKQPQHF
TGTGCCAGTACCCTTGCGAGGGGGTCCGGAAAACAGCCCCAGCATTTT
>-|TRBJ2-5|-|TRBV20-1
CSAPSRETQYF
TGCAGTGCTCCCTCGAGGGAGACCCAGTACTTC
>-|TRBJ2-3|-|TRBV4-1
CASSQLYQVADTQYF
TGCGCCAGCAGCCAACTCTACCAGGTCGCAGATACGCAGTATTTT
>-|TRBJ1-4|-|TRBV19
CASSTPRGEGREKLFF
TGTGCCAGTAGTACGCCCCGCGGGGAGGGCAGGGAAAAACTGTTTTTT
>-|TRBJ2-7|-|TRBV7-6
CASSRTDSYEQYF
TGTGCCAGCAGCCGGACGGACTCCTACGAGCAGTACTTC
>-|TRBJ1-3|-|TRBV29-1
CSVRLSGNTIYF
TGCAGCGTTAGACTCTCTGGAAACACCATATATTTT
>-|TRBJ2-7|TRBD2|TRBV19
CASSIGLADSYEQYF
TGTGCCAGTAGTATAGGACTAGCGGATTCCTACGAGCAGTACTTC
>once|TRBJ1-6|-|TRBV30
CAWSPPWGALHF
TGTGCCTGGAGTCCCCCGTGGGGGGCCCTCCACTTT
>few|TRBJ2-7|TRBD2|TRBV7-2
CASSLGTSGRVLYSYEQYF
TGTGCCAGCAGCTTAGGGACTAGCGGGAGGGTCCTCTACTCCTACGAGCAGTACTTC
>-|TRBJ1-4|-|TRBV6-1
CASSEIIGATNEKLFF
TGTGCCAGCAGTGAAATCATAGGGGCAACTAATGAAAAACTGTTTTTT
>-|TRBJ1-2|TRBD1|TRBV7-9
CASSLGGTARGGYTF
TGTGCCAGCAGCTTAGGGGGGACAGCTCGTGGGGGCTACACCTTC
>-|TRBJ1-3|TRBD1|TRBV27
CASSHGTGGDTIYF
TGTGCCAGCAGTCATGGGACAGGGGGGGACACCATATATTTT
>-|TRBJ2-5|-|TRBV5-1
CASSFGVLGRTETQYF
TGCGCCAGCAGCTTTGGCGTATTAGGGAGAACGGAGACCCAGTACTTC
>-|TRBJ1-5|TRBD1|TRBV28
CASSTWTGTYQPQHF
TGTGCCAGCAGTACCTGGACAGGAACTTATCAGCCCCAGCATTTT
>-|TRBJ2-7|TRBD2|TRBV15
CATSRVLRTSGPYEQYF
TGTGCCACCAGCAGAGTACTTAGGACTAGCGGCCCCTACGAGCAGTACTTC
>-|TRBJ1-1|TRBD1|TRBV10-3
CAISRPQGAEAFF
TGTGCCATCAGCCGCCCACAGGGGGCAGAAGCTTTCTTT
>-|TRBJ1-5|-|TRBV27
CASSLGWGDQPQHF
TGTGCCAGCAGTTTAGGGTGGGGAGATCAGCCCCAGCATTTT
>few|TRBJ2-4|TRBD2|TRBV5-1
CASTDSSGSENIQYF
TGCGCCAGCACAGACTCGAGCGGGAGCGAAAACATTCAGTACTTC
>-|TRBJ2-6|-|TRBV10-1
CASSDELSGANVLTF
TGCGCCAGCAGTGATGAACTTTCTGGGGCCAACGTCCTGACTTTC
>-|TRBJ1-1|TRBD1|TRBV28
CASSPTGTGNTEAFF
TGTGCCAGCAGCCCGACAGGGACGGGCAACACTGAAGCTTTCTTT
>-|TRBJ2-1|-|TRBV11-3
CASSSRRTSQKTEQFF
TGTGCCAGCAGCTCCCGACGGACATCACAAAAGACAGAGCAGTTCTTC
>-|TRBJ1-1|TRBD1|TRBV5-4
CASSIGQGPEAFF
TGTGCCAGCAGCATAGGACAGGGGCCTGAAGCTTTCTTT
>-|TRBJ2-2|-|TRBV5-4
CASSLSPSGYNTGELFF
TGTGCCAGCAGCTTGAGTCCCAGCGGTTATAACACCGGGGAGCTGTTTTTT
>few|TRBJ2-5|TRBD2|TRBV5-8
CASSLDPGTSGEETQYF
TGTGCCAGCAGCTTGGATCCTGGGACTAGCGGGGAAGAGACCCAGTACTTC